This entry lists 2 T cell receptor beta chains sequenced from one sample in a study of long-term antiretroviral therapy in people with HIV. Running of the v3.0 immunoSEQ assay took place at survey level. Sequencing was performed with immunoSEQ multiplex PCR; in TCRdb, only in-frame clones are kept and a portion is missing. The repertoire consists of about 17,000 clones, with roughly 79% occurring once and the leading ten covering 10% to 11%. This specimen was unsorted PBMCs, taken 2.3 years after starting antiretroviral therapy. These receptors came from a woman between 35 and 50 years old with HIV.

V gene TRBV5-1 combines with J gene TRBJ1-6; possible D gene TRBD1, 6 bases. V shed 5 bases and J shed 8 bases, with 14 bases lying between them. From germline, CDR1 is SGHRS and CDR2 YFSETQ. The CDR3 is 14 residues long. Here the CDR3 DNA reads TGCGCCAGCAGTCTTAGGGGGAGCGATTCACCCCTCCACTTT. Its translation: CASSLRGSDSPLHF.

The genes are TRBV7-9 and TRBJ2-7; D possibly uses TRBD1 or TRBD2 (5 bases each). Trimming removed 4 bases at V and 6 bases at J, with 10 bases between. The CDR3 totals 12 residues. Per the germline V gene, CDR1 is SEHNR and CDR2 is FQNEAQ (reference sequence). CDR3 residues: CASSWDQVEQYF. The CDR3 nucleotides are TGTGCCAGCAGCTGGGACCAGGTCGAGCAGTACTTC.